These 12 T cell receptor beta chains share one sample of origin, sequenced in a study of T cells in narcolepsy. Produced via immunoSEQ multiplex PCR; TCRdb's table is partial and in-frame only. This sample has over 7,500 clones; roughly 60% occur once, and the top ten carry 20% to 25%. Sequencing was performed on CD45RA- memory CD8+ T cells from PBMCs. The receptors were sampled from a human donor with narcolepsy.

V is TRBV2 and J is TRBJ1-1; TRBD1 might be the D (5 bases). V was shortened by 8 bases and J by 0 bases, with 13 bases between the two germline ends. Per germline, CDR1 SNHLY and CDR2 FYNNEI. There are 14 residues in the CDR3. The CDR3 nucleotides read TGTGCCAGCTTGCAGGGCCTTATGAACACTGAAGCTTTCTTT. It codes for CASLQGLMNTEAFF.

V usage is TRBV2 and J usage is TRBJ1-1; no firm D call. Deletions cut 2 bases from V and 11 bases from J, with 3 bases between. The CDR3 contains 9 residues. Germline CDR1 SNHLY, CDR2 FYNNEI. The CDR3 nucleotides are TGTGCCAGCAGTGAATTTGCTTTCTTT. Protein product: CASSEFAFF.

V is TRBV7-6 and J is TRBJ2-3; D is possibly TRBD2 (7 bases). Trimming removed 0 bases from V and 1 base from J, with 11 bases in between. The germline gives CDR1 SGHVS, CDR2 FNYEAQ. The CDR3 is 16 residues long. CDR3 DNA sequence: TGTGCCAGCAGCTTAGCGACGGGGGGCCGCACAGATACGCAGTATTTT. This encodes CASSLATGGRTDTQYF.

A word on this clone: A far larger clone is only one base removed, so a read error is likely. This chain uses TRBV9 with TRBJ2-3, with D perhaps given as TRBD1 or TRBD2 (5 bases each). CDR3 size: 15 residues. CDR1 and CDR2 from the germline V gene are SGDLS and YYNGEE. Trimming cost V 4 bases and J 4 bases, with 16 bases left between them. The CDR3 region has the DNA TGTGCCAGCAGCCCCACGGGGCTTCCCTCAGATACGCAGTATTTT. This codes for CASSPTGLPSDTQYF.

This clone appeared a few times. A far bigger clonotype differs at one base, so this is likely a read error. The chain recombines TRBV7-9 with TRBJ2-1, with TRBD2 identical over 16 bases. The V gene's germline CDR1 is SEHNR and CDR2 FQNEAQ (reference sequence). This CDR3 is 18 amino acids long. The CDR3 reads CASSIAPGLAGGYNEQFF. The CDR3 DNA reads TGTGCCAGCAGCATAGCTCCGGGACTAGCGGGGGGGTACAATGAGCAGTTCTTC.

This clone was counted a few times. This chain connects TRBV7-9 to TRBJ2-1; 11 bases are a match to TRBD2. Germline CDR1 SEHNR, CDR2 FQNEAQ (reference sequence). The CDR3 has 15 amino acids. Unmatched junction bases numbered 4, after V lost 1 base and J lost 8 bases. This CDR3 is CASSLGLAGGDEQFF. CDR3 DNA: TGTGCCAGCAGCTTAGGGCTAGCGGGGGGAGATGAGCAGTTCTTC.

This sequence joins TRBV27 and TRBJ2-7; 11 bases agree with TRBD2. With 2 bases clipped from V and 0 bases from J, the junction kept 6 bases outside the gene matches. Germline lookup yields CDR1 MNHEY and CDR2 SMNVEV (reference sequence). The CDR3 runs 17 residues. The CDR3 nucleotides read TGTGCCAGCAGTTTAAATGGGGGACTAGCGGCCTCCTACGAGCAGTACTTC. Protein sequence: CASSLNGGLAASYEQYF.

This chain uses TRBV6-1 with TRBJ2-1; D is undetermined. Between the trimmed V and J ends, which lost 1 base and 2 bases, there was a span of 9 bases. Germline V gene data show CDR1 as MNHNS and CDR2 as SASEGT. The CDR3 has 15 amino acids. This CDR3 is CASSEGPDPYNEQFF. The CDR3, as DNA: TGTGCCAGCAGTGAAGGCCCGGACCCCTACAATGAGCAGTTCTTC.

The V and J genes are TRBV4-3 and TRBJ1-2; tentative D call: TRBD1 (5 bases). V lost 0 bases and J 3 bases, leaving 14 bases between the germline ends. Per germline, CDR1 LGHNA and CDR2 YSLEER. The CDR3 covers 16 residues. Written as DNA, the CDR3 is TGCGCCAGCAGCCAAGATGGAGCAGGGTCTGACTATGGCTACACCTTC. Protein: CASSQDGAGSDYGYTF.

This chain joins TRBV6-6 and TRBJ2-7; D is uncertain. The V end lost 2 bases, the J end lost 2 bases, and 7 bases lay between the germline ends. Germline V gene data show CDR1 as MNHNY and CDR2 as SVGAGI (reference sequence). This CDR3 spans 13 amino acids. CDR3 loop: CASSYEEAYEQYF. The CDR3 nucleotides read TGTGCCAGCAGTTACGAGGAAGCCTACGAGCAGTACTTC.

The rearrangement links TRBV15 to TRBJ2-1, with TRBD2 as a possible D gene (6 bases). Germline assignment: CDR1 LNHNV and CDR2 YYDKDF (reference sequence). V lost 6 bases and J lost 2, with 11 bases in between. This CDR3 has 14 amino acids. The CDR3 region is CATRGTGAYNEQFF. The CDR3 coding sequence is TGTGCCACCAGGGGGACGGGAGCCTACAATGAGCAGTTCTTC.

This clone was detected a few times. A far larger clone is only one base removed, so a read error is likely. This CDR3 is also generated by other DNA sequences in the sample. V gene TRBV7-9 combines with J gene TRBJ1-6, with TRBD1 matching 9 bases. This CDR3 is built from 15 residues. CDR1 is SEHNR, CDR2 FQNEAQ, per germline (reference sequence). Trimming at V came to 5 bases and at J to 8 bases, leaving 7 bases not matched to a gene. The CDR3 loop is CASSQGRTGDSPLHF. The CDR3 nucleotides read TGTGCCAGCAGCCAAGGCAGGACAGGGGATTCACCCCTCCACTTT. Full variable domain (remainder filled in from reference TRBV7-9 and TRBJ1-6): DTGVSQNPRHKITKRGQNVTFRCDPISEHNRLYWYRQTLGQGPEFLTYFQNEAQLEKSRLLSDRFSAERPKGSFSTLEIQRTEQGDSAMYLCASSQGRTGDSPLHFGNGTRLTVT.